The present entry profiles one TCR beta chain with its context. This sample was included in a study of blood T cell repertoires in COVID-19. Study information: Some COVID-19 samples were acute and others convalescent; all came from the United States, Italy and Spain. PBMCs, B-cell-depleted T cells, or T cells provided the cDNA or gDNA that made up the material.

Germline values: CDR1 SGHDT, CDR2 YYEEEE. V lost 4 bases, J lost 0 bases, and 16 bases lay in between. This CDR3 contains 17 residues. Using immunoSEQ multiplex PCR, the repertoire was profiled, and TCRdb retains in-frame clones only, with some absent. This table has more than 85,000 clones, roughly 80% appearing once. The V and J genes are TRBV5-6 and TRBJ1-4, with no clear D. The TCR sequence derives from a woman aged 45-65 years with acute or convalescent COVID-19. The sample consisted of peripheral blood. The CDR3: CASSPLGGGATNEKLFF. As DNA, the CDR3 is TGTGCCAGCAGCCCCCTGGGCGGCGGGGCAACTAATGAAAAACTGTTTTTT.